This paragraph covers one TCR beta chain sequence. Antigen unknown. The data belong to a study of blood T cells in healthy people across ages. A sample-barcoded 5' primer and a J-beta primer mix were used in a second PCR of roughly 6 to 11 cycles. A 12-random-nucleotide template-switch adaptor tagged each cDNA molecule. TCRdb recomputed calls from the 5' RACE reads with MiXCR, one row per CDR3 protein. This sample has 850,000 or so distinct CDR3 sequences, with about 30% found just once. The CDR3 runs 13 residues. The germline V gene has CDR1 MNHNY and CDR2 SVGAGI (reference sequence). Between the trimmed V and J ends, which lost 6 bases and 0 bases, there was a span of 8 bases. General study results and limits: Older age went with lower TCR beta diversity per million T cells, in a roughly linear way.

The sample providers were healthy Caucasian people from Russia, aged roughly 6 to 95. This chain uses TRBV6-6 with TRBJ1-1; D is uncertain. The sequenced material came from blood. This clonotype was sampled from a woman older than 75 in good health. CDR3 in DNA: TGTGCCAGCAGGGTGGTGTTGAACACTGAAGCTTTCTTT. Translating gives CASRVVLNTEAFF.